The rows below give T cell receptor beta chains drawn from one sample of a study of cytomegalovirus exposure and HLA in healthy donors. Clones were sequenced by immunoSEQ multiplex PCR, and TCRdb holds only the in-frame ones, with some missing. The data contain around 160,000 clones, about 64% of them singletons. Sequencing was done on a sample of PBMCs. All receptors come from a man aged 50-60 years in good health and CMV-seronegative. Both conserved end residues are part of each CDR3. D genes are given only for firm matches. The size entry is marked missing in some rows and otherwise reads once, few, many or a size class.

clone size,J gene,V gene,D gene,CDR3 DNA,CDR3 protein
.,TRBJ2-2,TRBV4-3,TRBD1,TGCTCCAGCAGTTTCGGACAGGGCTACACCGGGGAGCTGTTTTTT,CSSSFGQGYTGELFF
once,TRBJ1-5,TRBV6-1,TRBD1,TGTGCCAGCAGAACCTTCGACAGGGGCAATCAGCCCCAGCATTTT,CASRTFDRGNQPQHF
.,TRBJ2-7,TRBV5-8,TRBD2,TGTGCCAGCAGCCGCCCACTGGGACTATCCCCCTACGAGCAGTACTTC,CASSRPLGLSPYEQYF
few,TRBJ2-3,TRBV7-8,TRBD2,TGTGCCAGCAGCTCCCCCCTTGGGAGGGGCACAGATACGCAGTATTTT,CASSSPLGRGTDTQYF
.,TRBJ1-5,TRBV18,TRBD1,TGTGCCAGCTCAACTGACAGGGGGAATCAGCCCCAGCATTTT,CASSTDRGNQPQHF
.,TRBJ1-1,TRBV9,.,TGTGCCAGCAGTCGAGGGTCTACAGCGAACACTGAAGCTTTCTTT,CASSRGSTANTEAFF
.,TRBJ1-2,TRBV11-2,TRBD1,TGTGCCAGCAGCTTAGCCCTCACAGGGGCGTATGGCTACACCTTC,CASSLALTGAYGYTF
.,TRBJ2-5,TRBV5-1,.,TGCGCCAGCAGCTTGGGGGCCGCGGGAGAGACCCAGTACTTC,CASSLGAAGETQYF
.,TRBJ1-5,TRBV19,.,TGTGCCAGTAGTATCGAATTACGAGGCCACAATCAGCCCCAGCATTTT,CASSIELRGHNQPQHF
.,TRBJ2-7,TRBV2,TRBD2,TGTGCCAGCAAACCGACTAGCTCTTCCTACGAGCAGTACTTC,CASKPTSSSYEQYF
.,TRBJ2-1,TRBV5-1,.,TGCGCCAGCAGCTTATACAGGGACAATGAGCAGTTCTTC,CASSLYRDNEQFF
.,TRBJ2-5,TRBV14,.,TGTGCCAGCAGCCAAGATGCCCCGCGAAAGACCCAGTACTTC,CASSQDAPRKTQYF
.,TRBJ1-2,TRBV19,.,TGTGCCAGTAGATTCGAAGCCCCCAACTATGGCTACACCTTC,CASRFEAPNYGYTF
.,TRBJ2-3,TRBV6-1,TRBD2,TGTGCCAGCAAAATTCAAGCGGGGGGGTGGGATACGCAGTATTTT,CASKIQAGGWDTQYF
once,TRBJ2-2,TRBV28,.,TGTGCCAGCAGTTTATGGCAGGGTGGGGCCGGGGAGCTGTTTTTT,CASSLWQGGAGELFF
few,TRBJ2-7,TRBV12-5,TRBD1,TGTGCTAGTGGTCCTTTGACAGGGGACTCCTACGAGCAGTACTTC,CASGPLTGDSYEQYF
.,TRBJ1-1,TRBV7-9,TRBD1,TGTGCCAGCAGCTTAGTGGGTAGGCAGGGGGCTCGCGGCACTGAAGCTTTCTTT,CASSLVGRQGARGTEAFF
few,TRBJ2-2,TRBV7-3,.,TGTGCCAGCAGCCCCCTGGGGGCATCGAACACCGGGGAGCTGTTTTTT,CASSPLGASNTGELFF
.,TRBJ2-7,TRBV6-5,TRBD1,TGTGCCAGCAGTTCGGACAGGTTCTCCTACGAGCAGTACTTC,CASSSDRFSYEQYF
.,TRBJ1-5,TRBV5-5,TRBD1,TGTGCCAGCAGCTTGACAGGGGGAAGCAATCAGCCCCAGCATTTT,CASSLTGGSNQPQHF
.,TRBJ1-2,TRBV19,.,TGTGCCAGTAGTACCGGACACCCTAGCTATGGCTACACCTTC,CASSTGHPSYGYTF
.,TRBJ1-5,TRBV7-9,TRBD1,TGTGCCAGCAGCTTAGGGGACAGGGGGAATCAGCCCCAGCATTTT,CASSLGDRGNQPQHF
once,TRBJ2-7,TRBV13,TRBD1,TGTGCCAGCAGCATCACCGGGACAGGGGACTACGAGCAGTACTTC,CASSITGTGDYEQYF
.,TRBJ1-5,TRBV19,.,TGTGCCAGTAGTATAGAACCCAGGGGTTATCAGCCCCAGCATTTT,CASSIEPRGYQPQHF
.,TRBJ1-2,TRBV15,.,TGTGCCACCAGCAGAGTAGATCAGGGAAGGAATGGCTACACCTTC,CATSRVDQGRNGYTF
.,TRBJ2-7,TRBV18,.,TGTGCCAGCTCACCACGGACCCCTTCGAGGGCAATCTACGAGCAGTACTTC,CASSPRTPSRAIYEQYF
.,TRBJ2-7,TRBV9,TRBD1,TGTGCCAGCAGCGCCGACAGGGGGCGAGAGCAGTACTTC,CASSADRGREQYF
.,TRBJ1-1,TRBV19,.,TGTGCCAATACTAACACTGAAGCTTTCTTT,CANTNTEAFF
.,TRBJ2-2,TRBV2,TRBD1,TGTGCCCGGACAGGGGTAAACACCGGGGAGCTGTTTTTT,CARTGVNTGELFF